The 5 T cell receptor beta chains below come from one sample, sequenced in a study of blood T cell repertoires in COVID-19 (dated by TCRdb to the early 2020s). The library was generated by the immunoSEQ multiplex PCR assay. Drawn from immuneACCESS, this table holds only the in-frame rearrangements with V and J called that TCRdb kept. Clones are partly lost; checked studies trace under half to an unresolved V gene and leave the rest unexplained. Present in this sample are about 110,000 clones, approximately 79% of which were seen just once. Roughly 16% of the sample is taken by the ten largest. Sequencing was done on a sample of peripheral blood. The receptor source for this set is an elderly woman with active or convalescent COVID-19.

This chain uses TRBV2 with TRBJ2-1; tentative D call: TRBD1 (5 bases). Germline V gene data show CDR1 as SNHLY and CDR2 as FYNNEI. The V end was cut by 6 bases, the J end by 0 bases, with 15 bases between. The CDR3 length is 16 residues. The CDR3 nucleotides read TGTGCCAGCAGGCCCAGACAGCGAAGCTCCTACAATGAGCAGTTCTTC. Translated: CASRPRQRSSYNEQFF.

The chain recombines TRBV15 with TRBJ1-6, with 8 nucleotides matching TRBD1. The CDR3 is 17 amino acids. Trimming cost V 3 bases and J 0 bases; bases outside gene matches: 4. Germline CDR1 reads LNHNV; CDR2 reads YYDKDF (reference sequence). As DNA, the CDR3 is TGTGCCACCAGCAGGTACAGGGGGAGCTCCTATAATTCACCCCTCCACTTT. Translation: CATSRYRGSSYNSPLHF.

This clone was picked up a small number of times. This chain connects TRBV19 to TRBJ2-1; the D is unclear. The CDR3 runs to 14 residues. The germline gives CDR1 LNHDA, CDR2 SQIVND (reference sequence). Trimming shortened V by 6 bases and J by 4 bases, and 13 bases separated the two germline ends. The CDR3 region is CASRARDGYNEQFF. CDR3 DNA sequence: TGTGCCAGTAGAGCGAGAGACGGGTACAATGAGCAGTTCTTC.

This clone was counted between two and nine times. The gene calls are TRBV5-1 and TRBJ1-4, with 8 nucleotides matching TRBD1. V lost 1 base, J lost 6 bases, and 8 bases stayed unmatched. Looked up from germline, CDR1 is SGHRS and CDR2 is YFSETQ. CDR3 length: 16 residues. CDR3 sequence: CASSLSPPGGYEKLFF. CDR3 nucleotide sequence: TGCGCCAGCAGCTTGTCCCCCCCAGGGGGCTATGAAAAACTGTTTTTT.

V is TRBV13 and J is TRBJ1-5; D possibly corresponds to TRBD1 (6 bases). The CDR3 has 14 amino acids. CDR1 is PRHDT and CDR2 is FYEKMQ in the germline V gene (reference sequence). V was shortened by 2 bases and J by 2 bases, with 7 bases between the two germline ends. The CDR3 protein is CASSLQGRNQPQHF. In DNA form, the CDR3 reads TGTGCCAGCAGCTTACAGGGGCGCAATCAGCCCCAGCATTTT.